The rows below give T cell receptor beta chains drawn from one sample of a study of shared clonotypes between healthy human individuals. Only in-frame clones appear in the TCRdb table, and some are missing; sequencing was by immunoSEQ multiplex PCR. Of around 2,000,000 clones listed, about 95% are singletons. Material for sequencing was naive CD8+ T cells sorted from blood. The receptors here all came from a man aged 18 to 35 in good health. Both conserved end residues are part of each CDR3. The D gene is left open where the match is weak.

J gene	D gene	V gene	CDR3 protein
TRBJ2-1	TRBD1	TRBV4-1	CASSQWEEGQVYNEQFF
TRBJ1-4	.	TRBV19	CASSPEAATNEKLFF
TRBJ1-2	TRBD1	TRBV2	CASSDRDTSPLYGYTF
TRBJ1-1	.	TRBV11-2	CASSQRQVMNTEAFF
TRBJ1-3	TRBD1	TRBV4-1	CASSQRDRVGNTIYF
TRBJ2-3	TRBD2	TRBV19	CASSPSGGALDTQYF
TRBJ2-4	TRBD1	TRBV19	CASNRGPYIQYF
TRBJ2-7	.	TRBV9	CASSVEDTVEQYF
TRBJ2-2	.	TRBV7-6	CATGPGRVVTGELFF
TRBJ2-7	.	TRBV27	CASSPTGREQYF
TRBJ1-1	TRBD1	TRBV28	CASSWWDRGLTPEAFF
TRBJ2-1	.	TRBV6-5	CASSLTLQGYNEQFF
TRBJ2-7	.	TRBV5-6	CASSFSPPSEISYEQYF
TRBJ2-7	.	TRBV11-2	CASSLALGRSYEQYF
TRBJ2-7	.	TRBV5-4	CASSLGSGNYEQYF
TRBJ1-5	.	TRBV7-9	CASSLAMPDSNQPQHF
TRBJ1-2	.	TRBV5-4	CASTHDLTPHYGYTF
TRBJ2-7	.	TRBV6-6	CASSNGPHEQYF
TRBJ2-3	TRBD2	TRBV2	CASSDRQSAGRTDTQYF
TRBJ1-4	.	TRBV19	CASSIDAEEKLFF
TRBJ2-3	.	TRBV9	CASSVGGRGGGTDTQYF
TRBJ2-7	.	TRBV6-1	CASSEAGYEQYF
TRBJ1-4	.	TRBV4-3	CASSQALEEKLFF
TRBJ1-2	TRBD1	TRBV29-1	CSVGTGEGYGYTF
TRBJ1-1	TRBD1	TRBV11-2	CASSFPGGWNTEAFF
TRBJ1-5	TRBD1	TRBV28	CASTDPGQGAFSNQPQHF
TRBJ1-2	TRBD1	TRBV9	CASTTSGQGYGYTF
TRBJ2-7	.	TRBV7-9	CASSLAGSGGRPYEQYF
TRBJ2-7	.	TRBV5-8	CASSLVGGLYEQYF
TRBJ2-7	TRBD1	TRBV7-9	CASSSSRDSYYEQYF
TRBJ2-5	TRBD2	TRBV27	CASDETGGGETQYF
TRBJ2-2	.	TRBV6-1	CASSDPLGGGYTGELFF
TRBJ1-1	.	TRBV4-1	CASSQTPGRGTEAFF
TRBJ1-5	.	TRBV15	CATSIGAMAVSNQPQHF
TRBJ2-1	.	TRBV29-1	CSVPSADSYNEQFF
TRBJ2-7	TRBD2	TRBV7-6	CASSFLAGAMSEQYF
TRBJ2-4	.	TRBV19	CASSIEPSSKNIQYF
TRBJ2-5	.	TRBV6-1	CASNPRRWGETQYF
TRBJ2-1	TRBD2	TRBV6-6	CASSYLASGYYNEQFF
TRBJ2-3	.	TRBV5-5	CASSLGDTQYF
TRBJ1-2	TRBD1	TRBV7-8	CASSLLVQGAHGYTF
TRBJ2-7	TRBD2	TRBV28	CASSGTGGLYEQYF
TRBJ1-5	TRBD1	TRBV2	CASSEFSQGDQPQHF
TRBJ2-5	.	TRBV7-9	CASSSLQETQYF
TRBJ2-5	TRBD1	TRBV19	CASSFDRDLRAQYF
TRBJ2-2	TRBD2	TRBV7-9	CASSPRLAGGKGELFF
TRBJ1-1	.	TRBV13	CASSLYSGEAFF
TRBJ2-2	.	TRBV30	CAWQPWKNTGELFF
TRBJ1-3	.	TRBV4-3	CASSQDPGESSGNTIYF
TRBJ2-1	.	TRBV4-1	CASSSRGGPYNEQFF
TRBJ2-7	.	TRBV5-1	CASSLASGAWSYEQYF
TRBJ2-7	.	TRBV21-1	CASSKDRGSYEQYF
TRBJ2-1	.	TRBV30	CACEPGTVYNEQFF
.	.	TRBV5-1	CASSQGEPSYEQYF
TRBJ2-7	TRBD1	TRBV5-1	CASSRAWDSSYEQYF
TRBJ1-2	.	TRBV7-9	CASSLGEGFRGYTF